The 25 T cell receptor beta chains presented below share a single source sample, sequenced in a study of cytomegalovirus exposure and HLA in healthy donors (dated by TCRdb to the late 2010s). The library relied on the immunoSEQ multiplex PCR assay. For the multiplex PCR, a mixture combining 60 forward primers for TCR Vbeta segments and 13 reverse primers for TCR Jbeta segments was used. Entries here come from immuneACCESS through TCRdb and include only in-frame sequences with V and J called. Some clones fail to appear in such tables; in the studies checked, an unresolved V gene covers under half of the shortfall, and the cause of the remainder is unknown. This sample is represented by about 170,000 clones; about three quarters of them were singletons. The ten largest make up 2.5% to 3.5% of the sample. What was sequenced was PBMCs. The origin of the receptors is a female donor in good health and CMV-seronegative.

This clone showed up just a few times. This CDR3 is CASRERDNTEAFF. CDR3 nucleotide sequence: TGTGCCAGCAGGGAGAGGGATAACACTGAAGCTTTCTTT. This chain uses TRBV6-5 with TRBJ1-1; no clear D. The CDR3 runs to 13 residues. The germline V gene has CDR1 MNHEY and CDR2 SVGAGI. V was pared by 6 bases and J by 2 bases, with 10 bases between.

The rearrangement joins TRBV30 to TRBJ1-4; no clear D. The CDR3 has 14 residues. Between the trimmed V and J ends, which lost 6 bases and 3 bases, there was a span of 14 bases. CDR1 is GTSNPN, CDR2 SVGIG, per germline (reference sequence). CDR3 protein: CACSHLVANEKLFF. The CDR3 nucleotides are TGTGCCTGCAGTCACCTAGTGGCTAATGAAAAACTGTTTTTT.

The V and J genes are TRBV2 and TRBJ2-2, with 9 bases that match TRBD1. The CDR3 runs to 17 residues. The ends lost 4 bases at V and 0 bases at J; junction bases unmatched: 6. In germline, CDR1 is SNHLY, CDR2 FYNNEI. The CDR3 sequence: CASSGPRQGANTGELFF. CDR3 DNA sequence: TGTGCCAGCAGTGGACCAAGACAGGGGGCGAACACCGGGGAGCTGTTTTTT. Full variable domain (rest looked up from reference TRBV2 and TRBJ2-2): EPEVTQTPSHQVTQMGQEVILRCVPISNHLYFYWYRQILGQKVEFLVSFYNNEISEKSEIFDDQFSVERPDGSNFTLKIRSTKLEDSAMYFCASSGPRQGANTGELFFGEGSRLTVL.

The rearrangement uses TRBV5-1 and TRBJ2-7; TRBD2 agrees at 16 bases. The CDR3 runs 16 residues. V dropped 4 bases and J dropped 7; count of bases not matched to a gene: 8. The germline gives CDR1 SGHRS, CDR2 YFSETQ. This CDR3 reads CASSRGLAGGPGEQYF. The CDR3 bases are TGCGCCAGCAGCCGGGGACTAGCGGGAGGGCCAGGTGAGCAGTACTTC.

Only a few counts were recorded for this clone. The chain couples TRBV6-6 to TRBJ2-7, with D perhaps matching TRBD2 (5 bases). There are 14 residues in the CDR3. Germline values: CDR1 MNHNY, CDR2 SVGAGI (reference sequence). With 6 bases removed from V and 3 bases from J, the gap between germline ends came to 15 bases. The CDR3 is CASRPPSFGYEQYF. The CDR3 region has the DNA TGTGCCAGCAGACCGCCTAGCTTCGGCTACGAGCAGTACTTC.

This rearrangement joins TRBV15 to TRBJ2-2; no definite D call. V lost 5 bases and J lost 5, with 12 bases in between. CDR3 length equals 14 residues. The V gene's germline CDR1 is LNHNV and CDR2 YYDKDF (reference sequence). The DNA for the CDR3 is TGTGCCACCAGCCTTGACAAGGCTACCGGGGAGCTGTTTTTT. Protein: CATSLDKATGELFF. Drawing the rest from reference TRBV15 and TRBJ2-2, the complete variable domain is DAMVIQNPRYQVTQFGKPVTLSCSQTLNHNVMYWYQQKSSQAPKLLFHYYDKDFNNEADTPDNFQSRRPNTSFCFLDIRSPGLGDTAMYLCATSLDKATGELFFGEGSRLTVL.

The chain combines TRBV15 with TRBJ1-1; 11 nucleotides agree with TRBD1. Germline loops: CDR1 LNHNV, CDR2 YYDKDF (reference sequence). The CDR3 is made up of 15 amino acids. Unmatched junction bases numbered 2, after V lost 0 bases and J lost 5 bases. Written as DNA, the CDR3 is TGTGCCACCAGCAGAGATAGGGACAGGGGGACTGAAGCTTTCTTT. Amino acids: CATSRDRDRGTEAFF.

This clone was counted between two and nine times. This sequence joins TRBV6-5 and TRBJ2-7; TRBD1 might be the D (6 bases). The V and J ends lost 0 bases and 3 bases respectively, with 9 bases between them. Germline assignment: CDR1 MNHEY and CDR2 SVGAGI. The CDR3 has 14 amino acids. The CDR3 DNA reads TGTGCCAGCAGTTACTCTGGACAGCACTACGAGCAGTACTTC. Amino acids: CASSYSGQHYEQYF.

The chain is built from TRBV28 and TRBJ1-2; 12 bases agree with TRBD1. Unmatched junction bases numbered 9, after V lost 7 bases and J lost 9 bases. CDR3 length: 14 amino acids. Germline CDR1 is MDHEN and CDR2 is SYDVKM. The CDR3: CASTPGQGARSYTF. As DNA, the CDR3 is TGTGCCAGCACCCCGGGACAGGGGGCTCGAAGCTACACCTTC.

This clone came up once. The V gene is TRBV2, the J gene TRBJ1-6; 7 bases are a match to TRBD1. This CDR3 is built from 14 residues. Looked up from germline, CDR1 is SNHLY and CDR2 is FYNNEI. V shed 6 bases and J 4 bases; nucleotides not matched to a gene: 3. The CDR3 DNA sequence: TGTGCCAGCAGGGGGACAGATTATAATTCACCCCTCCACTTT. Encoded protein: CASRGTDYNSPLHF.

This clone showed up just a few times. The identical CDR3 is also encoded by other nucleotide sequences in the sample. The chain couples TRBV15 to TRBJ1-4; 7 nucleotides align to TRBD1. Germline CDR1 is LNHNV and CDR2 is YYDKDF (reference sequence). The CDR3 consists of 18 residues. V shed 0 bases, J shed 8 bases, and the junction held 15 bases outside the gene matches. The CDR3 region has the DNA TGTGCCACCAGCAGAGAGTATTTAGGGGGCGTCAAGGGCGAAAAACTGTTTTTT. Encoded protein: CATSREYLGGVKGEKLFF.

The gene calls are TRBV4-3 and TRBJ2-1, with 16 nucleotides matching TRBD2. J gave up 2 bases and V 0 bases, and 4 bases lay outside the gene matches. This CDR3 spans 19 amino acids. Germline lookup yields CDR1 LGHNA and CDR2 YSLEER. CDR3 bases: TGCGCCAGCAGCCAAGATCGGGGACTAGCGGGGGGGGCCTACAATGAGCAGTTCTTC. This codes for CASSQDRGLAGGAYNEQFF.

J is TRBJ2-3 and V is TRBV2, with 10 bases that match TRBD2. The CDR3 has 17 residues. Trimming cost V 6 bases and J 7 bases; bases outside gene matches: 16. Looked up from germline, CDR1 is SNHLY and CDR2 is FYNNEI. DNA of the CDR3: TGTGCCAGCAGCGAGACCTTAGCGGGAGGCCACGGGAATACGCAGTATTTT. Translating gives CASSETLAGGHGNTQYF.

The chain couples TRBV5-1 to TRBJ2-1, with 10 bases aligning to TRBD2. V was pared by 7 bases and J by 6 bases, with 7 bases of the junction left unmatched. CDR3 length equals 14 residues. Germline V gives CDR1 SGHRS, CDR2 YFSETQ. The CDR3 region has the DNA TGCGCCAGCCGTCTAGCGGGAGTCTCCAATGAGCAGTTCTTC. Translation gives CASRLAGVSNEQFF.

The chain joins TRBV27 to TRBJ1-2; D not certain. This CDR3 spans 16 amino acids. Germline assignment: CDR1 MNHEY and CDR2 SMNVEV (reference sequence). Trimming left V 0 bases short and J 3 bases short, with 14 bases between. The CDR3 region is CASSLSYVPGYYGYTF. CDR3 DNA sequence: TGTGCCAGCAGTTTATCGTATGTCCCAGGCTACTATGGCTACACCTTC.

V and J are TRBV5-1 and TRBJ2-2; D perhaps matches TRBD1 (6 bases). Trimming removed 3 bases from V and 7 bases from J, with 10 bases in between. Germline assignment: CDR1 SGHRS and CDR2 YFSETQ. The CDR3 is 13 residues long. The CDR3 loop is CASSSKGDGELFF. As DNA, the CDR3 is TGCGCCAGCAGCTCCAAGGGGGACGGGGAGCTGTTTTTT.

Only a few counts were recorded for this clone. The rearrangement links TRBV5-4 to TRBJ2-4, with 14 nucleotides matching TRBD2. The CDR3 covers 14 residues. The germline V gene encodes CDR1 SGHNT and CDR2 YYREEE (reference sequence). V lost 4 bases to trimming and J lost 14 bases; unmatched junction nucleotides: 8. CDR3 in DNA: TGTGCCAGCAGCCAGACTAGCGGGGGGGGACGTGAGTACTTC. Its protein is CASSQTSGGGREYF.

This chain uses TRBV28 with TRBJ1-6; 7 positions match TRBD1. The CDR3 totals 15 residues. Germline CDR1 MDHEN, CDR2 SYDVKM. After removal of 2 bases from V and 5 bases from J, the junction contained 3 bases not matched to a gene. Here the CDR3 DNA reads TGTGCCAGCAGTTTACTAACAGGGGATAATTCACCCCTCCACTTT. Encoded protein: CASSLLTGDNSPLHF.

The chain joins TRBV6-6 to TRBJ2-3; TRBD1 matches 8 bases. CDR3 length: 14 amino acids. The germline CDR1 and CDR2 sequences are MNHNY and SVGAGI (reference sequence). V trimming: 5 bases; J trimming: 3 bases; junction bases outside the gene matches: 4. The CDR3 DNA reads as TGTGCCAGCAGTGCAACAGGGGGTACAGATACGCAGTATTTT. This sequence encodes CASSATGGTDTQYF.

This chain's CDR3 is CASSQDRAGGPTDTQYF. The CDR3 DNA is TGCGCCAGCAGCCAAGACAGAGCGGGGGGGCCGACAGATACGCAGTATTTT. The V call is TRBV4-3, the J call TRBJ2-3; 10 bases match TRBD2. There are 17 residues in the CDR3. The ends lost 0 bases at V and 3 bases at J; junction bases unmatched: 6. Germline V gene data show CDR1 as LGHNA and CDR2 as YSLEER.

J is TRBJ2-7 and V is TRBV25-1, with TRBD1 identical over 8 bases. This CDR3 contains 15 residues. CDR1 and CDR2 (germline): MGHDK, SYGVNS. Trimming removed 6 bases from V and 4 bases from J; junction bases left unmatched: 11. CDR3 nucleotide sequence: TGTGCCAGCAGGGATCCCGGGACAGGCGGGTACGAGCAGTACTTC. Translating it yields CASRDPGTGGYEQYF.

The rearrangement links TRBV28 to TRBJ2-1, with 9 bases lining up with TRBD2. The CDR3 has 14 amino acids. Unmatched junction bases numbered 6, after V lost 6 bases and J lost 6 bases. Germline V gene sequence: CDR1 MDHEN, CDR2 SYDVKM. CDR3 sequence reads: CASSYPGLANEQFF. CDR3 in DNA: TGTGCCAGCAGCTACCCGGGACTAGCCAATGAGCAGTTCTTC.

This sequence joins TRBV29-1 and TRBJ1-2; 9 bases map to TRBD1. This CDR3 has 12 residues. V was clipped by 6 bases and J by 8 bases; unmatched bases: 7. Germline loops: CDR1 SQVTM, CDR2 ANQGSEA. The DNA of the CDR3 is TGCAGCGTGGGGGGACAGGGCAGAGGCTACACCTTC. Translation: CSVGGQGRGYTF. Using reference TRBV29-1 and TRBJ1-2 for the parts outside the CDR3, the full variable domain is SAVISQKPSRDICQRGTSLTIQCQVDSQVTMMFWYRQQPGQSLTLIATANQGSEATYESGFVIDKFPISRPNLTFSTLTVSNMSPEDSSIYLCSVGGQGRGYTFGSGTRLTVV.

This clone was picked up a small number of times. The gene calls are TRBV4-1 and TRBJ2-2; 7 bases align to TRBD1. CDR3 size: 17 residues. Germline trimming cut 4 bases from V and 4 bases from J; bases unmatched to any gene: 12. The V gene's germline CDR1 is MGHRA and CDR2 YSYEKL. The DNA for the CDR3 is TGCGCCAGCAGCCCCGCGAGAGGGGGCCTCCTCACCGGGGAGCTGTTTTTT. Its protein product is CASSPARGGLLTGELFF.

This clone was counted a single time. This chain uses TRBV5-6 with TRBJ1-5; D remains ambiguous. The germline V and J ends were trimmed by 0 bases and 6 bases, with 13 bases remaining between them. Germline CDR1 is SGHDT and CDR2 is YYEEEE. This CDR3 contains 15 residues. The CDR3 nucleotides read TGTGCCAGCAGCTTGGAGCGGGGAACGGGTCAGCCCCAGCATTTT. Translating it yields CASSLERGTGQPQHF.